A selection of T cell receptor beta chains follows, all from one sample in a study of early T cells in non-severe SARS-CoV-2 infection. MiXCR was run by TCRdb on the 5' RACE reads, yielding one entry per CDR3 protein. Counted here are fewer than 25,000 distinct CDR3 sequences, around 4.8% occurring once; the ten biggest clones make up roughly 5%. Sequencing was carried out using whole blood. The receptors originated from an adult who was a healthcare worker with PCR-confirmed SARS-CoV-2 infection or an uninfected control (not recorded which). Both conserved end residues are part of each CDR3. The D gene is left open where the match is weak. Only some rows state a clone size, as once, few, many or a class for expanded clones.

CASRGGGLGYGYTF | TGTGCCAGCAGGGGAGGGGGCCTCGGATATGGCTACACCTTC | TRBD1 | many | TRBJ1-2 | TRBV6-5
CSARKDTNTEAFF | TGCAGTGCTAGGAAGGATACGAACACTGAAGCTTTCTTT | . | few | TRBJ1-1 | TRBV20-1
CTSGRDAAYEQYF | TGTACCAGCGGCCGGGACGCAGCCTACGAGCAGTACTTC | . | many | TRBJ2-7 | TRBV7-2
CASSPKEITQETQYF | TGTGCCAGCAGCCCCAAAGAAATTACCCAAGAGACCCAGTACTTC | . | many | TRBJ2-5 | TRBV7-9
CSGKLAGVTDTQYF | TGCAGCGGTAAACTAGCGGGGGTCACAGATACGCAGTATTTT | TRBD2 | . | TRBJ2-3 | TRBV29-1
CASSETGPGAQYF | TGCGCCAGCAGCGAAACAGGCCCCGGTGCGCAGTATTTT | . | many | TRBJ2-3 | TRBV5-1
CASSSPAGGNNYEQYF | TGTGCCAGCAGTTCCCCCGCAGGGGGAAACAACTACGAGCAGTACTTC | TRBD1 | . | TRBJ2-7 | TRBV27
CSVGSTSGRAIYEQFF | TGCAGTGTGGGTAGCACTAGCGGGAGGGCCATCTATGAGCAGTTCTTC | TRBD2 | few | TRBJ2-1 | TRBV20-1
CASSPGTPNYNEQFF | TGCGCCAGCAGTCCCGGGACCCCTAATTACAATGAGCAGTTCTTC | . | many | TRBJ2-1 | TRBV10-2
CASSDYFGQPQHF | TGCGCCAGCAGTGATTACTTTGGTCAGCCCCAGCATTTT | . | many | TRBJ1-5 | TRBV10-2
CASSSRDRDYEQYF | TGTGCCAGCAGCTCCCGGGACAGGGACTACGAGCAGTACTTC | TRBD1 | few | TRBJ2-7 | TRBV11-1
CASGWTGGIYEQYF | TGCGCCAGCGGATGGACAGGGGGAATCTACGAGCAGTACTTC | TRBD1 | . | TRBJ2-7 | TRBV5-1
CASSPGAGQGNQPQHF | TGCGCCAGCAGCCCTGGTGCCGGACAGGGCAATCAGCCCCAGCATTTT | TRBD1 | many | TRBJ1-5 | TRBV5-1
CASSTTSGGAEVEETQYF | TGTGCCAGCAGTACAACTAGCGGGGGGGCGGAAGTAGAAGAGACCCAGTACTTC | TRBD2 | . | TRBJ2-5 | TRBV12-3/TRBV12-4
CSARDLPTGVYEQYF | TGCAGTGCTAGAGATCTACCGACAGGGGTATACGAGCAGTACTTC | TRBD1 | . | TRBJ2-7 | TRBV20-1
CASGPPTSGRANEQFF | TGTGCCAGCGGACCCCCGACTAGCGGGAGGGCTAATGAGCAGTTCTTC | TRBD2 | many | TRBJ2-1 | TRBV25-1
CASSYRIGFTDTQYF | TGTGCCAGCAGTTATCGGATCGGATTCACAGATACGCAGTATTTT | . | many | TRBJ2-3 | TRBV6-5
CASDDGGGNSNQPQHF | TGTGCCAGCGACGACGGAGGGGGAAATAGCAATCAGCCCCAGCATTTT | . | many | TRBJ1-5 | TRBV6-2/TRBV6-3
CASSIGDRQHF | TGTGCCAGTAGTATAGGGGACAGGCAGCATTTT | TRBD1 | many | TRBJ1-5 | TRBV19
CASSQTGGVGKLFF | TGTGCCAGCAGCCAAACCGGGGGAGTCGGAAAACTGTTTTTT | . | medium-sized | TRBJ1-4 | TRBV7-6
CASSERGPPDEQYF | TGTGCCAGCAGTGAAAGGGGACCCCCCGACGAGCAGTACTTC | . | many | TRBJ2-7 | TRBV6-1
CSAPRGSDNQPQHF | TGCAGTGCCCCACGGGGTAGTGACAATCAGCCCCAGCATTTT | . | many | TRBJ1-5 | TRBV20-1
CASSQGSGFAEAFF | TGCGCCAGCAGCCAAGGTTCTGGTTTTGCTGAAGCTTTCTTT | . | many | TRBJ1-1 | TRBV4-1
CASSFTTGANVLTF | TGTGCCAGCAGCTTCACGACTGGGGCCAACGTCCTGACTTTC | . | . | TRBJ2-6 | TRBV5-4
CASSWRTGGSFRTQYF | TGCGCCAGCAGCTGGAGGACAGGAGGATCCTTTCGGACCCAGTACTTC | TRBD1 | many | TRBJ2-5 | TRBV5-1
CATSRVATSGYNEQFF | TGTGCCACCAGCAGAGTAGCGACTAGCGGTTACAATGAGCAGTTCTTC | TRBD2 | many | TRBJ2-1 | TRBV15
CATSEVAGGTLEQFF | TGTGCCACCAGTGAAGTAGCGGGAGGGACGCTTGAGCAGTTCTTC | TRBD2 | many | TRBJ2-1 | TRBV24-1
CASSEQTNTEAFF | TGCGCCAGCAGTGAACAGACGAACACTGAAGCTTTCTTT | . | . | TRBJ1-1 | TRBV10-1
CASTNLNTEAFF | TGTGCCAGTACCAACTTGAACACTGAAGCTTTCTTT | . | . | TRBJ1-1 | TRBV19
CASSTQLAGVAETQYF | TGTGCCAGCAGTACCCAACTAGCGGGAGTGGCAGAGACCCAGTACTTC | TRBD2 | many | TRBJ2-5 | TRBV6-6
CASSLPGPLKDEAFF | TGTGCCAGCAGCTTGCCAGGGCCTTTGAAGGATGAAGCTTTCTTT | . | many | TRBJ1-1 | TRBV5-6
CASSFSSHSGANVLTF | TGTGCCAGCAGTTTCTCCTCCCACTCTGGGGCCAACGTCCTGACTTTC | . | . | TRBJ2-6 | TRBV12-3/TRBV12-4
CASSVFGTSTDTQYF | TGTGCCAGCAGCGTATTCGGGACTAGCACAGATACGCAGTATTTT | . | few | TRBJ2-3 | TRBV9
CASSLQLAGGHNEQFF | TGTGCCAGCAGCTTACAACTAGCGGGGGGGCACAATGAGCAGTTCTTC | TRBD2 | many | TRBJ2-1 | TRBV11-2
CASSPQTREKQETQYF | TGTGCCAGCAGCCCCCAGACAAGGGAAAAACAAGAGACCCAGTACTTC | . | many | TRBJ2-5 | TRBV7-9
CSVGGGATDTQYF | TGCAGCGTTGGCGGGGGGGCGACAGATACGCAGTATTTT | TRBD2 | medium-sized | TRBJ2-3 | TRBV29-1
CSVHAGATNEKLFF | TGCAGCGTTCATGCAGGGGCAACTAATGAAAAACTGTTTTTT | . | many | TRBJ1-4 | TRBV29-1
CASSSGHLLRGYTF | TGTGCCAGCAGCTCGGGACACTTGCTGAGGGGCTACACCTTC | . | many | TRBJ1-2 | TRBV7-2
CSVERYTKEQYF | TGCAGCGTGGAGAGATATACTAAGGAGCAGTACTTC | . | many | TRBJ2-7 | TRBV29-1
CSARGGDADEQYF | TGCAGCGCCCGAGGAGGGGATGCGGACGAGCAGTACTTC | . | . | TRBJ2-7 | TRBV29-1
CASNFNAKAFF | TGCGCCAGCAACTTCAATGCTAAAGCTTTCTTT | . | many | TRBJ1-1 | TRBV10-2
CASSLVAGLNYNEQFF | TGCGCCAGCAGCTTGGTTGCGGGACTGAACTACAATGAGCAGTTCTTC | . | many | TRBJ2-1 | TRBV5-1
CASSTDRAFSGNTIYF | TGTGCCAGCAGCACGGACAGGGCGTTCTCTGGAAACACCATATATTTT | TRBD1 | many | TRBJ1-3 | TRBV11-2
CASSWGQDTEAFF | TGTGCCAGCAGCTGGGGACAGGACACTGAAGCTTTCTTT | TRBD1 | many | TRBJ1-1 | TRBV7-2
CASSSGSDIYQETQYF | TGTGCCAGCAGTTCCGGTAGCGATATTTACCAAGAGACCCAGTACTTC | . | many | TRBJ2-5 | TRBV11-1
CASSPGLLEYGYTF | TGTGCCAGCTCACCAGGTCTACTTGAGTACGGCTACACCTTC | . | many | TRBJ1-2 | TRBV18
CASSFGLGSGYTF | TGTGCCAGCAGTTTCGGTTTAGGGAGTGGCTACACCTTC | . | many | TRBJ1-2 | TRBV28
CASSRQFNEKLFF | TGTGCCAGCAGCCGGCAGTTTAATGAAAAACTGTTTTTT | . | . | TRBJ1-4 | TRBV21-1
CASSKRAPSQGSYEQYF | TGTGCCAGCAGTAAAAGGGCCCCGAGTCAGGGATCCTACGAGCAGTACTTC | . | few | TRBJ2-7 | TRBV6-5
CASSLASIPDEQFF | TGTGCCAGCAGCTTAGCGTCGATACCCGATGAGCAGTTCTTC | . | many | TRBJ2-1 | TRBV7-8
CATSGLPFSGANVLTF | TGTGCCACCTCGGGACTCCCTTTCTCTGGGGCCAACGTCCTGACTTTC | . | many | TRBJ2-6 | TRBV2